This TCR beta chain was sequenced in a study of shared clonotypes between healthy human individuals. As defined, naive CD8 cells were CD45RO-negative and positively selected for CCR7, with terminally differentiated effector memory CD45RA+ cells excluded. CDR1 is SEHNR and CDR2 is FQNEAQ in the germline V gene (reference sequence). This CDR3 contains 12 residues. V gave up 3 bases and J gave up 6 bases, with 7 bases separating them. Clones were read by immunoSEQ multiplex PCR, and TCRdb kept only the in-frame ones, dropping some. The sample lists 750,000 to 1,000,000 clones; over 90% were seen once. The clonotype originates from a man aged 25-45 years in good health. The gene calls are TRBV7-9 and TRBJ2-3, with D unclear. The specimen sequenced was naive CD8+ T cells sorted from blood. CDR3 region: CASSFRPDTQYF. CDR3 bases: TGTGCCAGCAGCTTCCGTCCGGATACGCAGTATTTT.